What follows describes a single TCR beta chain. The antigen remains undetermined. The data belong to a study of T cells expressing NK-cell markers. Overall study context: Source material for TCR beta repertoires consisted of sorted CD3+CD56+NKG2C+, CD3+CD56+NKG2C- and CD3+CD56-NKG2C+ T cells. Sequencing covered eight donors, seven HCMV-seropositive and one seronegative.

The study's findings and limits: Leadership of the CD3+CD56-NKG2C+ fraction also belonged to these clonotypes in several donors.

From germline, CDR1 is SQVTM and CDR2 ANQGSEA. The CDR3 totals 13 residues. TCR beta cDNA was made by 5'RACE template switching with UMIs. No DNA is given; TCRdb re-called the 5' RACE reads and lists each CDR3 protein once. The listing records 400,000 to 500,000 distinct CDR3 sequences. The chain employs TRBV29-1 and TRBJ2-1; the D call of TRBD2 rests on TCRdb alone, since no DNA is present to check it. The sequencing input was blood T cells: a sorted CD56 or NKG2C T cell subset, CD4+ or CD8+ T cells, or bulk PBMC T cells (not recorded which). The clonotype was recovered from a woman between 18 and 69 years old in good health. The CDR3 protein is CSAGTSGNNEQFF.